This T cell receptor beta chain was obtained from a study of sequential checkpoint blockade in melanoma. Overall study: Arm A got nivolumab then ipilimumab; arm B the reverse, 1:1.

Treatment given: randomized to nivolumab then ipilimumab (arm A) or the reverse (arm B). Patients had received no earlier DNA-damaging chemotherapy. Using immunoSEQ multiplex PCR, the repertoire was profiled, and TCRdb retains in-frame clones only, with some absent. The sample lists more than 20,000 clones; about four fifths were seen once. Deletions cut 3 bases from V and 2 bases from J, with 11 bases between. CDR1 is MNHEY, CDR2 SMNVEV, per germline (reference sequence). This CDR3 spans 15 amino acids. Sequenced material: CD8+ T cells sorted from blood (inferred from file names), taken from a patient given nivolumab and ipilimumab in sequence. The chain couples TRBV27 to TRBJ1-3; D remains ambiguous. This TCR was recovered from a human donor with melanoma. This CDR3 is CASSFRYRPGNTIYF. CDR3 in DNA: TGTGCCAGCAGTTTCCGATACAGACCTGGAAACACCATATATTTT.